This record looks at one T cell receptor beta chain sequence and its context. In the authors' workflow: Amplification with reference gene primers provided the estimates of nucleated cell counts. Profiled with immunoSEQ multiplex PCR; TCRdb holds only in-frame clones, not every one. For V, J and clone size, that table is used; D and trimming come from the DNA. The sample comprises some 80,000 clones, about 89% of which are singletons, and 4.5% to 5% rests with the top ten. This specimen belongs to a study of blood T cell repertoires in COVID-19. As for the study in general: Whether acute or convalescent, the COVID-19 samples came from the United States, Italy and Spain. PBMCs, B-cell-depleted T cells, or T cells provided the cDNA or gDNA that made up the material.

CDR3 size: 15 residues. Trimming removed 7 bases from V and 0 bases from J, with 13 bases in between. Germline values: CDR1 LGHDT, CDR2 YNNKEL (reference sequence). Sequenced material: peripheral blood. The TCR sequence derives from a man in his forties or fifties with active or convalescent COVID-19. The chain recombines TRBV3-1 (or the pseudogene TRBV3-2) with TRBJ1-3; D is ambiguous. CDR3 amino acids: CASNPDGSSGNTIYF. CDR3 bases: TGTGCCAGCAACCCCGACGGGAGCTCTGGAAACACCATATATTTT.